Listed below are T cell receptor beta chains from one sample, sequenced in a study of blood T cell repertoires in COVID-19. Data came from immunoSEQ multiplex PCR; TCRdb stores just in-frame clones and leaves some out. The sample includes 200,000 to 250,000 clones, about 87% of them seen just once. The sample comprised peripheral blood. These receptors were obtained from a man between 60 and 75 years old who had recovered from COVID-19. Each CDR3 is given with its conserved first and last residue. The order of the fields is J gene, D gene, clone size, V gene, CDR3 DNA, CDR3 protein. D genes are given only for firm matches. Part of the rows lack a size; the others show once, few, many or a class for expanded clones.

J: TRBJ2-1; D: TRBD1; size: -; V: TRBV5-1; DNA: TGCGCCAGCAGCTTGCCTGGACAGGGCTATGAGCAGTTCTTC; CDR3: CASSLPGQGYEQFF
J: TRBJ2-2; D: TRBD1; size: -; V: TRBV2; DNA: TGTGCCAGCAGGGGGGACAGGGTGAACACCGGGGAGCTGTTTTTT; CDR3: CASRGDRVNTGELFF
J: TRBJ1-1; D: TRBD1; size: -; V: TRBV30; DNA: TGTGCCTGGAGCAAACAGGGGTGGGACACTGAAGCTTTCTTT; CDR3: CAWSKQGWDTEAFF
J: TRBJ1-1; D: TRBD1; size: once; V: TRBV3-1/TRBV3-2; DNA: TGTGCCAGCAGCGAAGACACCGGACAGGGTAAAAACACTGAAGCTTTCTTT; CDR3: CASSEDTGQGKNTEAFF
J: TRBJ1-1; D: -; size: -; V: TRBV7-3; DNA: TGTGCCAGCAGCTGGGCACAGGACACTGAAGCTTTCTTT; CDR3: CASSWAQDTEAFF
J: TRBJ1-3; D: TRBD1; size: once; V: TRBV13; DNA: TGTGCCAGCAGCCGGGACAGGGCAAACACCATATATTTT; CDR3: CASSRDRANTIYF
J: TRBJ1-1; D: TRBD1; size: -; V: TRBV6-5; DNA: TGTGCCAGCAGCTTTTGGACAGGGCTTAACACTGAAGCTTTCTTT; CDR3: CASSFWTGLNTEAFF
J: TRBJ2-2; D: -; size: once; V: TRBV2; DNA: TGTGCCAGCAGTGTGAGCGGTTACACCGGGGAGCTGTTTTTT; CDR3: CASSVSGYTGELFF
J: TRBJ2-3; D: -; size: -; V: TRBV9; DNA: TGTGCCAGCAGCCAAGGGGGGGTACCCACAGATACGCAGTATTTT; CDR3: CASSQGGVPTDTQYF
J: TRBJ2-1; D: TRBD1; size: -; V: TRBV7-2; DNA: TGTGCCAGCAGCCTCGGGACAGGAAGCTATGAGCAGTTCTTC; CDR3: CASSLGTGSYEQFF
J: TRBJ2-3; D: TRBD2; size: -; V: TRBV7-3; DNA: TGTGCCAGCAGCTTGGGCGGGAGCTTCGCAGATACGCAGTATTTT; CDR3: CASSLGGSFADTQYF